The present T cell receptor beta chain was sequenced within a study of blood T cell repertoires in COVID-19. Study at large: Sites across the United States, Italy and Spain contributed samples from acute and convalescent COVID-19. PBMCs, B-cell-depleted T cells, or T cells provided the cDNA or gDNA that made up the material.

The ends were cut back, 5 bases at V and 2 bases at J, with 11 bases in the middle. This CDR3 is built from 14 residues. CDR1 and CDR2 from the germline V gene are SGHTA and FQGTGA. In the authors' workflow: Using reference gene primer amplification, nucleated cell counts were estimated. The table came from immunoSEQ multiplex PCR; TCRdb's copy has only in-frame clones and leaves some out. D and trimming come from the DNA, and the V and J calls and clone size come from that table. The data show around 220,000 clones, roughly 80% seen once. This clonotype was obtained from a human donor in a cohort sampled during active COVID-19. The V and J genes are TRBV7-3 and TRBJ2-3, with a possible D match to TRBD2 (6 bases). Sequenced sample: peripheral blood. CDR3 coding DNA: TGTGCCAGCAGCCCGGGACTTAACACAGATACGCAGTATTTT. This codes for CASSPGLNTDTQYF.